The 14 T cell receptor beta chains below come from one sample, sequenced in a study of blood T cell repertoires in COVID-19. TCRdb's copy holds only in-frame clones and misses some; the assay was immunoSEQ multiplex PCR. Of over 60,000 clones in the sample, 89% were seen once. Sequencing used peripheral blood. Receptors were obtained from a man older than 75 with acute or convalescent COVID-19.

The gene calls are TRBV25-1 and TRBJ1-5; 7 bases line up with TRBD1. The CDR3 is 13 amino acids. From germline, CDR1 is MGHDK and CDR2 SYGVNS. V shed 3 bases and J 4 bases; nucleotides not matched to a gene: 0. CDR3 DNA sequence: TGTGCCAGCAGTGAGACAGGGAATCAGCCCCAGCATTTT. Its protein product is CASSETGNQPQHF.

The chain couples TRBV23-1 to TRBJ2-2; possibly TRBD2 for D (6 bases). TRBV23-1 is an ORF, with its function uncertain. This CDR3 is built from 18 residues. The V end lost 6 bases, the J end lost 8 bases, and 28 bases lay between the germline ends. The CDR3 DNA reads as TGCGCCAGCAGCCCAGGAGGTCCTAGCGAGTTGGGAATGGGGGAGCTGTTTTTT. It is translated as CASSPGGPSELGMGELFF.

The CDR3 reads CASSFRPRGRGGGYTF. CDR3 DNA sequence: TGTGCCAGCAGTTTCCGCCCCAGGGGGCGAGGGGGGGGCTACACCTTC. V is TRBV27 and J is TRBJ1-2, with TRBD1 matching over 8 bases. CDR1 is MNHEY, CDR2 SMNVEV, per germline (reference sequence). The CDR3 has 16 residues. Unmatched junction bases numbered 14, after V lost 3 bases and J lost 8 bases.

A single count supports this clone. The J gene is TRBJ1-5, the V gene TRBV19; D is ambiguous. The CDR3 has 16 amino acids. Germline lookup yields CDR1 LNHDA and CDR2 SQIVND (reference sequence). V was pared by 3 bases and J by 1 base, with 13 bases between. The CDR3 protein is CASSIESTVSNQPQHF. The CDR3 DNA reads TGTGCCAGTAGTATCGAGTCTACCGTCAGCAATCAGCCCCAGCATTTT.

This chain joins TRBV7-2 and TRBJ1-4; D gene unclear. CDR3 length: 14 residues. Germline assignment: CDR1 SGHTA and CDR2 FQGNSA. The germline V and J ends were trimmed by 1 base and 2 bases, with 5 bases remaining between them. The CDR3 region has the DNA TGTGCCAGCAGCTTAGGCGGGACTAATGAAAAACTGTTTTTT. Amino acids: CASSLGGTNEKLFF.

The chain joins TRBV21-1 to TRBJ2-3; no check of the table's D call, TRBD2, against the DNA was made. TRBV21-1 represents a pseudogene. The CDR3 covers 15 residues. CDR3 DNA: TGTGCCAGCAGCAAATATCTAAAACGGGCAGATACGCAGTATTTT. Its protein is CASSKYLKRADTQYF.

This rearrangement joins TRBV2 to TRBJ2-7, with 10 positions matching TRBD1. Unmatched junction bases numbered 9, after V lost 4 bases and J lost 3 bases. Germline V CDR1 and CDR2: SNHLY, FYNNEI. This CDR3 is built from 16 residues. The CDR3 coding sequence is TGTGCCAGCAGTGTAGAGGGTGGGACAGGGGACTACGAGCAGTACTTC. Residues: CASSVEGGTGDYEQYF.

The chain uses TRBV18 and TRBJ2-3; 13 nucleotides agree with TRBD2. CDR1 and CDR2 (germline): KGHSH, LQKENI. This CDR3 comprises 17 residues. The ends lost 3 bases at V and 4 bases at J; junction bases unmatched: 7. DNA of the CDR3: TGTGCCAGCTCACCGGTGACTAGCGGGAGGATCGCAGATACGCAGTATTTT. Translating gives CASSPVTSGRIADTQYF.

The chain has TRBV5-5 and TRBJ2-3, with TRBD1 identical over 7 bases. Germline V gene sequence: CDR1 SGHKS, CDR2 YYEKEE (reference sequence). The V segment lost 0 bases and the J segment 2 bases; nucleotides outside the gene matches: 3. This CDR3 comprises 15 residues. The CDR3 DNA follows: TGTGCCAGCAGCTTGGCCAGGGGGTTCACAGATACGCAGTATTTT. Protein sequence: CASSLARGFTDTQYF.

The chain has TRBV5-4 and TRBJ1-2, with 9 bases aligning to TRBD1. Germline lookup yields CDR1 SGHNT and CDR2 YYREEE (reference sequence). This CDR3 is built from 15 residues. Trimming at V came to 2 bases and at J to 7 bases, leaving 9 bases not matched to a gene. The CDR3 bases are TGTGCCAGCAGCTTCCGGGACAGGGATCAGGGTGGCTACACCTTC. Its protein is CASSFRDRDQGGYTF.

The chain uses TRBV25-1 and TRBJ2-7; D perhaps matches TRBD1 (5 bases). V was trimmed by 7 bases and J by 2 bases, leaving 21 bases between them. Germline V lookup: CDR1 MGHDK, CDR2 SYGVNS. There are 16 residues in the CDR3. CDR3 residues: CASTTRDRRGTYEQYF. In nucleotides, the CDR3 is TGTGCCAGCACCACCAGAGACAGAAGGGGAACCTACGAGCAGTACTTC.

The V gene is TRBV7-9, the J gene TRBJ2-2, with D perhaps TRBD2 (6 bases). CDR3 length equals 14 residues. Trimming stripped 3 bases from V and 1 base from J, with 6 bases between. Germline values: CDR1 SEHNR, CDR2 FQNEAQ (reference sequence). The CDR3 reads CASSLGGNTGELFF. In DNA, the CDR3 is TGTGCCAGCAGCTTGGGAGGGAACACCGGGGAGCTGTTTTTT.

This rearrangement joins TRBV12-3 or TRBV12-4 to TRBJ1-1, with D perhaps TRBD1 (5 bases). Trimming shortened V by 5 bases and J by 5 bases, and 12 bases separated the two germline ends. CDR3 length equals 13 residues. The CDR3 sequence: CASSAQAGTEAFF. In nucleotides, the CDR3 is TGTGCCAGCAGTGCACAGGCTGGGACTGAAGCTTTCTTT.

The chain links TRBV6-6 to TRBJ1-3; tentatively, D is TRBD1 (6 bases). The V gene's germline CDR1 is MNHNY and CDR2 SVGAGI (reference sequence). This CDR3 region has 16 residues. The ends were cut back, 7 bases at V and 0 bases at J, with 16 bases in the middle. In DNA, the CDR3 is TGTGCCAGCACGGGCGGGGGCGAATTCTCTGGAAACACCATATATTTT. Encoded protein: CASTGGGEFSGNTIYF.